The entry that follows covers one TCR beta chain sequence. Its antigen is currently unknown. Terminally differentiated effector memory CD45RA+ cells were excluded by CCR7 positive selection of CD45RO-negative cells. Trimming cost V 6 bases and J 7 bases; bases outside gene matches: 12. The CDR3 has 15 residues. Germline V gene data show CDR1 as MDHEN and CDR2 as SYDVKM. This record comes from a study of shared clonotypes between healthy human individuals. Notes on the study in general: Sample collection involved blood only; tissue repertoires are likely different.

Original handling: As immunoSEQ supplied junction-only sequences (without quality scores), filtering differed. Repertoires were generated with immunoSEQ multiplex PCR, while TCRdb's copy carries only in-frame clones and drops some. The V and J calls and clone size are taken from that table; D and trimming were inferred from the DNA. The table lists roughly 2.1 million clones, about 92% of them singletons. The clonotype comes from a man younger than 35 in good health. Some clones in this sample may be carry-over from other donors' samples. Sample: naive CD8+ T cells from PBMCs. This rearrangement joins TRBV28 to TRBJ2-1, with 7 bases fitting TRBD2. Written as DNA, the CDR3 is TGTGCCAGCAGCTGGGGGGGACCCGCGGGGAATGAGCAGTTCTTC. This encodes CASSWGGPAGNEQFF. Full variable domain (rest looked up from reference TRBV28 and TRBJ2-1): DVKVTQSSRYLVKRTGEKVFLECVQDMDHENMFWYRQDPGLGLRLIYFSYDVKMKEKGDIPEGYSVSREKKERFSLILESASTNQTSMYLCASSWGGPAGNEQFFGPGTRLTVL.